The 9 T cell receptor beta chains given below trace back to one sample, sequenced in a study of T-cell reconstitution after alpha-beta-depleted transplantation in children. Preparing the TCRbeta library involved the use of unique molecular identifiers. In TCRdb, the PCR reads were re-called with MiXCR into one record per CDR3 protein. The table lists 200,000 to 250,000 distinct CDR3 sequences, under 8.5% of them singletons, with 5% to 6.5% in the top ten. The specimen was PBMCs, collected before TCRalphabeta/CD19-depleted stem cell transplant. Receptor source: a boy aged 2-9 years with acute lymphoblastic leukemia, due to receive a stem cell transplant.

At least ten counts were recorded for this clonotype. The genes are TRBV20-1 and TRBJ2-4; TRBD1 agrees at 11 bases. CDR3 length: 15 amino acids. V shed 5 bases and J 0 bases; nucleotides not matched to a gene: 3. Germline lookup yields CDR1 DFQATT and CDR2 SNEGSKA (reference sequence). In nucleotides, the CDR3 is TGCAGTGCTTGGGACAGGGGGGCAGCCAAAAACATTCAGTACTTC. Its translation is CSAWDRGAAKNIQYF.

This clonotype was seen many times. This chain connects TRBV5-1 to TRBJ2-1; 12 bases are a match to TRBD2. V shed 5 bases and J 0 bases; nucleotides not matched to a gene: 12. This CDR3 is built from 19 residues. CDR1 and CDR2 (germline): SGHRS, YFSETQ. The CDR3 DNA follows: TGCGCCAGCAGTCCGTATTGGACTAGCGGGGCCCTCTCCTACAATGAGCAGTTCTTC. Translating it yields CASSPYWTSGALSYNEQFF.

In this sample, this clonotype turned up many times. The CDR3 sequence: CSASVIAGAAYNEQFF. CDR3 DNA: TGCAGTGCTTCCGTCATAGCGGGGGCCGCTTACAATGAGCAGTTCTTC. V and J are TRBV20-1 and TRBJ2-1, with TRBD2 matching 9 bases. V lost 5 bases and J lost 4; bases outside the gene matches: 12. This CDR3 comprises 16 residues. Germline assignment: CDR1 DFQATT and CDR2 SNEGSKA (reference sequence).

At least ten counts were recorded for this clonotype. The V gene is TRBV12-3 or TRBV12-4, the J gene TRBJ2-7; the D is unclear. The CDR3 loop spans 14 amino acids. Trimming pared 2 bases from V and 0 bases from J, leaving 8 bases between. The DNA of the CDR3 is TGTGCCAGCAGTTTATCGATTACCTCCTACGAGCAGTACTTC. It yields the protein CASSLSITSYEQYF.

This clonotype was found many times. The chain is built from TRBV20-1 and TRBJ2-1; D perhaps matches TRBD2 (5 bases). The CDR3 sequence is 14 residues long. CDR1 and CDR2 from the germline V gene are DFQATT and SNEGSKA (reference sequence). With 5 bases removed from V and 6 bases from J, the gap between germline ends came to 17 bases. The CDR3, as DNA: TGCAGTGCTGCACGGGAAGCGGTCCCCAATGAGCAGTTCTTC. Translation gives CSAAREAVPNEQFF.

This clonotype was seen ten or more times. The chain has TRBV20-1 and TRBJ2-1; TRBD2 might be the D (6 bases). The CDR3 is 21 residues long. The ends were cut back, 2 bases at V and 5 bases at J, with 34 bases in the middle. Germline CDR1 and CDR2: DFQATT and SNEGSKA (reference sequence). As DNA, the CDR3 is TGCAGTGCTAGAACCCAGATACAGGCGGCTAGCCGGGAGATGATCAACAATGAGCAGTTCTTC. It yields the protein CSARTQIQAASREMINNEQFF.

The rearrangement links TRBV9 to TRBJ2-5; TRBD1 matches at 7 bases. Per the germline V gene, CDR1 is SGDLS and CDR2 is YYNGEE. This CDR3 region has 15 residues. Trimming at V came to 4 bases and at J to 2 bases, leaving 8 bases not matched to a gene. CDR3 protein: CASSLSGTAQETQYF. The CDR3 region has the DNA TGTGCCAGCAGCCTCTCCGGGACAGCGCAAGAGACCCAGTACTTC.

This clonotype was counted ten times or more. The chain is built from TRBV28 and TRBJ1-5; TRBD1 aligns across 7 bases. V lost 9 bases to trimming and J lost 6 bases; unmatched junction nucleotides: 8. The germline V gene encodes CDR1 MDHEN and CDR2 SYDVKM. The CDR3 covers 13 residues. This chain's CDR3 is CASKQGKVQPQHF. CDR3 bases: TGTGCCAGTAAACAGGGGAAGGTTCAGCCCCAGCATTTT.

This clonotype was seen repeatedly, ten times or more. The chain has TRBV20-1 and TRBJ2-3; D possibly matches TRBD1 or TRBD2 (6 bases each). Germline V gene lookup returns CDR1 DFQATT and CDR2 SNEGSKA (reference sequence). V lost 1 base and J lost 0, with 11 bases in between. The CDR3 spans 15 residues. CDR3 residues: CSARAEGGSTDTQYF. CDR3 in DNA: TGCAGTGCTAGAGCCGAGGGGGGAAGCACAGATACGCAGTATTTT.